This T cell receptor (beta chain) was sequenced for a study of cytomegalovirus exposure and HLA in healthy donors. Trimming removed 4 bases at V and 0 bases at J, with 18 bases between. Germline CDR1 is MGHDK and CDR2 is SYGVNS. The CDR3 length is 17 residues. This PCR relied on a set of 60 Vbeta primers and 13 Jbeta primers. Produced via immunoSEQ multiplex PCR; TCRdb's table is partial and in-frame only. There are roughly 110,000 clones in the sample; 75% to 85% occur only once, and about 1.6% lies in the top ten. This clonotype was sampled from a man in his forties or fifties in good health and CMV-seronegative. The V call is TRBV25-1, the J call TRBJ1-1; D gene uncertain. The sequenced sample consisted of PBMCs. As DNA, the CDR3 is TGTGCCAGCAGTGCCTATGACCTGGGGAGCCTGAACACTGAAGCTTTCTTT. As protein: CASSAYDLGSLNTEAFF. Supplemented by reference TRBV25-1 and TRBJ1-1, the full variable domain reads EADIYQTPRYLVIGTGKKITLECSQTMGHDKMYWYQQDPGMELHLIHYSYGVNSTEKGDLSSESTVSRIRTEHFPLTLESARPSHTSQYLCASSAYDLGSLNTEAFFGQGTRLTVV.